This T cell receptor (beta chain) comes out of a study of identical twins. General study points: Out-of-frame alpha sequences shared by twins were enriched for low generation probability.

To note about this clonotype: No antigen is known for it.

One entry per CDR3 protein, called by TCRdb with MiXCR from the 5' RACE reads. The sample carries about 200,000 distinct CDR3 sequences, less than 8% recorded once. These same records also appear under a second study, on yellow fever vaccine responses in identical twins.

The source material was memory (CD45RO+) T cells sorted from blood. The TCR was taken from a woman aged 18-35 years in good health.

DNA for the CDR3: TGTGCCAGCAGCCGAGGACAGGGGGCCGGCACAGATACGCAGTATTTT. Translation gives CASSRGQGAGTDTQYF. The chain carries TRBV3-1 and TRBJ2-3; 11 nucleotides align to TRBD1. The CDR3 runs 16 residues. The V gene's germline CDR1 is LGHDT and CDR2 YNNKEL (reference sequence). V trimming: 4 bases; J trimming: 1 base; junction bases outside the gene matches: 4.